A selection of T cell receptor beta chains follows, all from one sample in a study of CD8+ T cells in alopecia areata. Here immunoSEQ multiplex PCR was the method, and the copy in TCRdb shows in-frame clones only, minus some. The data show over 120,000 clones, 45% to 60% seen once. The sequencing here drew on CD8+ T cells sorted from blood, taken at week 4, from a patient treated with tofacitinib. These receptors all come from a human donor with alopecia areata. Each CDR3 is given with its conserved first and last residue. Fields, in order: D gene, J gene, clone size, V gene, CDR3 DNA, CDR3 protein. D genes are given only for firm matches. Clone sizes are given selectively: once, few, many, or a class where the clone is expanded.

D: -; J: TRBJ1-3; size: many; V: TRBV21-1; DNA: TGTGCCAGCAGCAAAGGTCCTGGAAACACCATATATTTT; CDR3: CASSKGPGNTIYF
D: -; J: TRBJ2-2; size: -; V: TRBV4-1; DNA: TGCGCCAGCAGCCTCCAGCATGGGGTCGGGGAGCTGTTTTTT; CDR3: CASSLQHGVGELFF
D: -; J: TRBJ2-7; size: -; V: TRBV29-1; DNA: TGCAGCGTTGGTGGGGGGGCGAGTTACGAGCAGTACTTC; CDR3: CSVGGGASYEQYF
D: TRBD1; J: TRBJ1-2; size: -; V: TRBV9; DNA: TGTGCCAGCAGCGTAGGGGACAGCCTAGGCTATGGCTACACCTTC; CDR3: CASSVGDSLGYGYTF
D: TRBD2; J: TRBJ2-5; size: few; V: TRBV27; DNA: TGTGCCAGCAGTTTGCGGGGGGGCATGAAGACCCAGTACTTC; CDR3: CASSLRGGMKTQYF
D: -; J: TRBJ2-7; size: few; V: TRBV2; DNA: TGTGCCAGCAGACTAACTGAACCCTCCTACGAGCAGTACTTC; CDR3: CASRLTEPSYEQYF
D: TRBD2; J: TRBJ2-7; size: -; V: TRBV29-1; DNA: TGCAGCGTTCGGGGGGGGTCCTCCTCCTACGAGCAGTACTTC; CDR3: CSVRGGSSSYEQYF
D: -; J: TRBJ2-7; size: -; V: TRBV7-9; DNA: TGTGCCAGCAGCCCGTCGGGGGAAGAGCAGTACTTC; CDR3: CASSPSGEEQYF
D: TRBD1; J: TRBJ2-5; size: few; V: TRBV15; DNA: TGTGCCACCAGAGGGGGCTTACTTCGGACCCAGTACTTC; CDR3: CATRGGLLRTQYF
D: -; J: TRBJ2-1; size: -; V: TRBV27; DNA: TGTGCCAGCAGTTCACTCCAGTTGACGGGGGAAGGGTTCAATGAGCAGTTCTTC; CDR3: CASSSLQLTGEGFNEQFF
D: TRBD1; J: TRBJ1-2; size: -; V: TRBV30; DNA: TGTGCCTGGACGACAGGGGACTATGGCTACACCTTC; CDR3: CAWTTGDYGYTF
D: -; J: TRBJ2-5; size: -; V: TRBV30; DNA: TGTGCCTGGAGCAAGGACAACAAAGAGACCCAGTACTTC; CDR3: CAWSKDNKETQYF
D: -; J: TRBJ2-2; size: -; V: TRBV27; DNA: TGTGCCAGCAGTTTGGGACCGGGGGCAGGCGGGGAGCTGTTTTTT; CDR3: CASSLGPGAGGELFF
D: TRBD2; J: TRBJ2-3; size: few; V: TRBV4-2; DNA: TGTGCCAGCAGCCAAGGAACGGGGGGTCACACAGATACGCAGTATTTT; CDR3: CASSQGTGGHTDTQYF
D: TRBD1; J: TRBJ2-5; size: -; V: TRBV2; DNA: TGTGCCAGCAGAACGACAGGGGAGACCCAGTACTTC; CDR3: CASRTTGETQYF
D: TRBD1; J: TRBJ1-1; size: -; V: TRBV7-9; DNA: TGTGCCAGCATCTCCGCCCAAAACAGGGGAGGTAATGAAGCTTTCTTT; CDR3: CASISAQNRGGNEAFF
D: -; J: TRBJ1-1; size: -; V: TRBV7-9; DNA: TGTGCCAGCAGCCACAGGGCAATGAACACTGAAGCTTTCTTT; CDR3: CASSHRAMNTEAFF
D: TRBD2; J: TRBJ2-7; size: few; V: TRBV9; DNA: TGTGCCAGCAGCGCCTTCGGGGGGTCAGCCTACGAGCAGTACTTC; CDR3: CASSAFGGSAYEQYF
D: -; J: TRBJ2-3; size: -; V: TRBV30; DNA: TGTGCCTGGTGGTCGGGGGACAGCAAGATCACAGATACGCAGTATTTT; CDR3: CAWWSGDSKITDTQYF
D: -; J: TRBJ2-7; size: -; V: TRBV27; DNA: TGTGCCAGCAGTTTGGAGGGGGCGGGGGAGCAGTACTTC; CDR3: CASSLEGAGEQYF
D: TRBD2; J: TRBJ2-3; size: -; V: TRBV27; DNA: TGTGCCAGCGCGGGGGGCACAGATACGCAGTATTTT; CDR3: CASAGGTDTQYF
D: -; J: TRBJ2-5; size: -; V: TRBV13; DNA: TGTGCCAGCAGCGGGGCCTCCGGGCCTATAGAGACCCAGTACTTC; CDR3: CASSGASGPIETQYF
D: -; J: TRBJ2-7; size: -; V: TRBV6-5; DNA: TGTGCCAGCAGTTACGACAGCTCCTACGAGCAGTACTTC; CDR3: CASSYDSSYEQYF
D: -; J: TRBJ2-7; size: -; V: TRBV30; DNA: TGTGCCTGGGGACTCAACGAGCAGTACTTC; CDR3: CAWGLNEQYF
D: -; J: TRBJ1-5; size: -; V: TRBV7-9; DNA: TGTGCCAGCAGCCCGACGACAGGCTATAGCAATCAGCCCCAGCATTTT; CDR3: CASSPTTGYSNQPQHF
D: TRBD1; J: TRBJ1-4; size: -; V: TRBV30; DNA: TGTGCCTGGACCGTTACCCCGGGAGGCAGGGGGCTCTCCTTT; CDR3: CAWTVTPGGRGLSF
D: -; J: TRBJ1-2; size: -; V: TRBV9; DNA: TGTGCCAGCAGCGTAGGGCCCGTCGATGGCTACACCTTC; CDR3: CASSVGPVDGYTF
D: -; J: TRBJ2-7; size: -; V: TRBV30; DNA: TGTGCCTGGAGTGTATCCCCCGGGTACGAGCAGTACTTC; CDR3: CAWSVSPGYEQYF
D: -; J: TRBJ2-1; size: -; V: TRBV6-5; DNA: TGTGCCAGCAGTTCGGACCCTAGCTCCTACAATGAGCAGTTCTTC; CDR3: CASSSDPSSYNEQFF
D: TRBD1; J: TRBJ2-7; size: -; V: TRBV5-6; DNA: TGTGCCAGCAGCGGGGGACAGTCCTTCTACGAGCAGTACTTC; CDR3: CASSGGQSFYEQYF
D: -; J: TRBJ2-7; size: -; V: TRBV6-5; DNA: TGTGCCAGCATGGGAACATCCATGGGTGAGCAGTACTTC; CDR3: CASMGTSMGEQYF
D: -; J: TRBJ2-7; size: -; V: TRBV15; DNA: TGTGCCACCAGCAGAGGCGGGCCCTCCTACGAGCAGTACTTC; CDR3: CATSRGGPSYEQYF
D: TRBD1; J: TRBJ1-2; size: few; V: TRBV7-3; DNA: TGTGCCAGCAGCGTGGACAGGGGGAACTATGGCTACACCTTC; CDR3: CASSVDRGNYGYTF
D: -; J: TRBJ1-2; size: -; V: TRBV29-1; DNA: TGCAGCGCATCAGGGACTGCCCTAACTAACTATGGCTACACCTTC; CDR3: CSASGTALTNYGYTF
D: -; J: TRBJ1-2; size: -; V: TRBV29-1; DNA: TGCAGCGTTGAGGGGGAAGGGTATGGCTACACCTTC; CDR3: CSVEGEGYGYTF
D: -; J: TRBJ1-2; size: -; V: TRBV4-3; DNA: TGCGCCAGCAGCCAAGAAAGGTCCAGGGACTATGGCTACACCTTC; CDR3: CASSQERSRDYGYTF
D: TRBD1; J: TRBJ2-3; size: few; V: TRBV29-1; DNA: TGCAGCGTCGATCTGGGACAGGGGGCGACAGATACGCAGTATTTT; CDR3: CSVDLGQGATDTQYF
D: -; J: TRBJ1-1; size: few; V: TRBV14; DNA: TGTGCCAGCAGCTACGACGGCGAGGGAAGAAGTACTGAAGCTTTCTTT; CDR3: CASSYDGEGRSTEAFF
D: -; J: TRBJ2-5; size: -; V: TRBV27; DNA: TGTGCCAGCAGTTTTGTCGGGCTGGGTGAGACCCAGTACTTC; CDR3: CASSFVGLGETQYF
D: -; J: TRBJ1-1; size: -; V: TRBV13; DNA: TGTGCCAGCAGCTTCTCCTCCTCGCACAACACTGAAGCTTTCTTT; CDR3: CASSFSSSHNTEAFF
D: -; J: TRBJ2-1; size: -; V: TRBV29-1; DNA: TGCAGCGGCCGGGACGGTGAGCAGTTCTTC; CDR3: CSGRDGEQFF
D: -; J: TRBJ2-5; size: few; V: TRBV7-9; DNA: TGTGCCAGCAGCTTATTTCAGGGTTCAGAGACCCAGTACTTC; CDR3: CASSLFQGSETQYF
D: -; J: TRBJ2-3; size: -; V: TRBV13; DNA: TGTGCCAGCAGTCCGAACGCGGTCCCGCAGTATTTT; CDR3: CASSPNAVPQYF
D: -; J: TRBJ2-5; size: -; V: TRBV15; DNA: TGTGCCACCAGCAGGAACACCCGAGAGACCCAGTACTTC; CDR3: CATSRNTRETQYF